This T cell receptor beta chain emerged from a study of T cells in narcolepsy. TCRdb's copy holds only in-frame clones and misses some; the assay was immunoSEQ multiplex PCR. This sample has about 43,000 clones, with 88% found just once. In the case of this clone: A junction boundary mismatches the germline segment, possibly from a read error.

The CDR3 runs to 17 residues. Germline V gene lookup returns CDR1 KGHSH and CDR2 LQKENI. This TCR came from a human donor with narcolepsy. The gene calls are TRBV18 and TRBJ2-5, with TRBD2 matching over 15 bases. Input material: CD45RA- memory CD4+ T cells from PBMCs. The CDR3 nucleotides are TGTGCCAGCTCACCACGGACTAGCGGGAGGGCCGGAGAGACCCAGCACTTC. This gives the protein CASSPRTSGRAGETQHF.